The sequence of this T cell receptor beta chain was determined in a study of pediatric ulcerative colitis. CDR3 length: 15 residues. The ends lost 3 bases at V and 3 bases at J; junction bases unmatched: 5. Germline assignment: CDR1 SGDLS and CDR2 YYNGEE. As regards this clone: The antigen remains undetermined.

This table comes from immunoSEQ multiplex PCR, and its TCRdb copy is limited to in-frame clones, with some not included. Here the sample spans tens of thousands of clones, about 90% being singletons. Study outcomes and limitations: In rectum, acute severe colitis had expanded clones and less diversity.

Sequencing was done on a sample of blood. This TCR was sampled from a boy younger than 18 who was a control in a study of pediatric ulcerative colitis. V is TRBV9 and J is TRBJ1-4; TRBD1 matches 7 bases. The CDR3 region is CASSAGTEANEKLFF. The CDR3 nucleotides read TGTGCCAGCAGCGCCGGGACAGAAGCTAATGAAAAACTGTTTTTT. Combining the CDR3 with reference TRBV9 and TRBJ1-4 gives the whole variable domain DSGVTQTPKHLITATGQRVTLRCSPRSGDLSVYWYQQSLDQGLQFLIQYYNGEERAKGNILERFSAQQFPDLHSELNLSSLELGDSALYFCASSAGTEANEKLFFGSGTQLSVL.